What follows are 9 T cell receptor beta chains derived from one specimen sequenced in a study of T cells in Graves' hyperthyroidism and ophthalmopathy. Amplification of TCR beta CDR3 regions used RNA as the template. First-round RT-PCR targeting the TCR CDR3 was performed with the HTBI primer set. TCRdb passed the multiplex PCR reads through MiXCR, listing each CDR3 protein once. The sample yields hundreds of thousands of distinct CDR3 sequences, approximately 14% seen once. The sample consisted of blood. The receptors derive from a woman aged 45-59 years with Graves' ophthalmopathy.

This clonotype was seen repeatedly, ten times or more. This sequence joins TRBV11-2 and TRBJ2-5; D is possibly TRBD1 or TRBD2 (5 bases each). Trimming stripped 5 bases from V and 2 bases from J, with 15 bases between. Germline V gives CDR1 SGHAT, CDR2 FQNNGV. The CDR3 contains 15 residues. CDR3 amino acids: CASSPGIAGQETQYF. The DNA for the CDR3 is TGTGCCAGCAGCCCCGGGATTGCAGGGCAAGAGACCCAGTACTTC.

V gene TRBV5-1 combines with J gene TRBJ2-1; a possible D gene is TRBD1 (7 bases). Germline CDR1 is SGHRS and CDR2 is YFSETQ. The CDR3 sequence is 16 residues long. V lost 6 bases and J lost 1, with 17 bases in between. The CDR3 protein is CASNPSRGASYNEQFF. The CDR3 DNA sequence: TGCGCCAGCAACCCGTCCAGGGGGGCATCCTACAATGAGCAGTTCTTC. Together with reference TRBV5-1 and TRBJ2-1, the CDR3 gives the full variable domain: KAGVTQTPRYLIKTRGQQVTLSCSPISGHRSVSWYQQTPGQGLQFLFEYFSETQRNKGNFPGRFSGRQFSNSRSEMNVSTLELGDSALYLCASNPSRGASYNEQFFGPGTRLTVL.

This rearrangement joins TRBV28 to TRBJ2-3; D possibly corresponds to TRBD1 (6 bases). V was cut by 10 bases and J by 1 base, with 21 bases left in between. The germline V gene encodes CDR1 MDHEN and CDR2 SYDVKM. The CDR3 totals 16 residues. CDR3 in amino acids: CANRLATGTGTDTQYF. DNA for the CDR3: TGTGCCAACAGATTGGCTACAGGGACCGGCACAGATACGCAGTATTTT.

The rearrangement joins TRBV4-3 to TRBJ2-7; 10 bases agree with TRBD2. Germline CDR1 and CDR2: LGHNA and YSLEER. V was pared by 6 bases and J by 5 bases, with 10 bases of the junction left unmatched. This CDR3 region has 15 residues. Written as DNA, the CDR3 is TGCGCCAGCAGACCATCTAGCGGGAGTCTGAACGAGCAGTACTTC. Amino acid sequence: CASRPSSGSLNEQYF.

V usage is TRBV7-3 and J usage is TRBJ2-1; 14 bases match TRBD2. Germline loops: CDR1 SGHTA, CDR2 FQGTGA. J was trimmed by 7 bases and V by 6 bases; bases with no gene match: 11. CDR3 size: 17 residues. The CDR3 is CASRPPGTSGRMNEQFF. The CDR3 DNA follows: TGTGCCAGCAGACCACCCGGGACTAGCGGGAGAATGAATGAGCAGTTCTTC.

This clonotype was picked up many times. The chain carries TRBV27 and TRBJ2-7; D is perhaps TRBD1 (6 bases). This CDR3 has 18 residues. Germline values: CDR1 MNHEY, CDR2 SMNVEV (reference sequence). The V and J ends lost 0 bases and 0 bases respectively, with 18 bases between them. This CDR3 reads CASSLSRGPSRLSYEQYF. CDR3 sequence (DNA): TGTGCCAGCAGTTTATCCAGGGGCCCCAGCCGTCTCTCCTACGAGCAGTACTTC.

This clonotype was counted only a few times. The chain recombines TRBV20-1 with TRBJ2-7; maybe TRBD1 (5 bases). Germline V gives CDR1 DFQATT, CDR2 SNEGSKA (reference sequence). This CDR3 is 14 amino acids long. V lost 1 base, J lost 3 bases, and 13 bases lay in between. Here the CDR3 DNA reads TGCAGTGCTAGAGGCTCCAGGGATTTCTACGAGCAGTACTTC. As protein: CSARGSRDFYEQYF.

There are many counts of this clonotype. This chain connects TRBV28 to TRBJ2-5; D perhaps matches TRBD1 (7 bases). Trimming cost V 3 bases and J 4 bases, with 15 bases left between them. Germline assignment: CDR1 MDHEN and CDR2 SYDVKM. The CDR3 length is 15 residues. This chain's CDR3 is CASSFERQGGETQYF. The CDR3 DNA reads TGTGCCAGCAGTTTCGAGAGGCAGGGGGGAGAGACCCAGTACTTC.

This clonotype was found a few times. The chain couples TRBV10-3 to TRBJ1-2; D may be TRBD1 (5 bases). With 5 bases removed from V and 0 bases from J, the gap between germline ends came to 13 bases. CDR1 is ENHRY and CDR2 is SYGVKD in the germline V gene. The CDR3 runs to 15 residues. The CDR3 reads CAISRGQGANYGYTF. The CDR3 nucleotides read TGTGCCATCAGTCGTGGGCAGGGCGCTAACTATGGCTACACCTTC.